This TCR beta chain is from a study of OX40 agonist ivuxolimab in advanced cancers. With respect to this clone: Its antigen is undetermined.

The data were produced by immunoSEQ multiplex PCR, yet TCRdb's version contains in-frame clones alone and is incomplete. The sample gives 76,000 or so clones, around 85% of which show up once; roughly 5.5% is in the top ten. Study-level findings and limits: Circulating CD4+ and CD8+ T cells showed clonal expansion by week 6 at 0.1 to 3.0 mg/kg.

Germline CDR1 reads SNHLY; CDR2 reads FYNNEI. The CDR3 loop spans 16 amino acids. With 3 bases removed from V and 0 bases from J, the gap between germline ends came to 11 bases. Sequenced here: CD4+ or CD8+ T cells sorted from blood, sampled in a trial of the OX40 agonist ivuxolimab. The chain carries TRBV2 and TRBJ2-2, with D possibly being TRBD2 (5 bases). The sequence was collected from an adult with an advanced solid tumor such as melanoma, head and neck, liver or kidney cancer. CDR3 residues: CASSEVLATNTGELFF. The CDR3 nucleotides are TGTGCCAGCAGTGAGGTGCTAGCCACGAACACCGGGGAGCTGTTTTTT.